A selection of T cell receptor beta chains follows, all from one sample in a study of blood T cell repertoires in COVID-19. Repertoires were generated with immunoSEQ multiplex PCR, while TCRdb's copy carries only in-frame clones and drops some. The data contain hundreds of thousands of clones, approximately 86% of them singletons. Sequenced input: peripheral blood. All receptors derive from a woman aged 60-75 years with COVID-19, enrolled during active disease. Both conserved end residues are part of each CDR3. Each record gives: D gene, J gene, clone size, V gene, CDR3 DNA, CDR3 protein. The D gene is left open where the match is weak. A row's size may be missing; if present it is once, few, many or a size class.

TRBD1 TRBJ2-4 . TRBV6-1 TGTGCCAGCAGTGAACTTTTGGGACAGGGCCCGCTTTTAGCCAAAAACATTCAGTACTTC CASSELLGQGPLLAKNIQYF
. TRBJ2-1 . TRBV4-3 TGCGCCAGCAGCCAAGATAGCGGTAATGAGCAGTTCTTC CASSQDSGNEQFF
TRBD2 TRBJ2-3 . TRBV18 TGTGCCAGCTCACCCCCCGGGACTAGCGGGGCAAATACGCAGTATTTT CASSPPGTSGANTQYF
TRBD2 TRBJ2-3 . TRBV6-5 TGTGCCAGCAGTTACACAATAAGCGGGGGGACAGATACGCAGTATTTT CASSYTISGGTDTQYF
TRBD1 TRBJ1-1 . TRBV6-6 TGTGCCAGCAGTGCAGCCGGGACAGGGGGGAGAAGAGCTTTCTTT CASSAAGTGGRRAFF
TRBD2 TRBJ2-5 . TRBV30 TGTGCCTGGAGGACGGGGGGAGTGGAGACCCAGTACTTC CAWRTGGVETQYF
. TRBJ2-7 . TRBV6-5 TGTGCCAGCAGCCCGCGGGGCAGCATAGACTACGAGCAGTACTTC CASSPRGSIDYEQYF
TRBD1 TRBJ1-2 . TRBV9 TGTGCCAGCAGCCGCCTCGGGACAGGGGGTTTAAACTATGGCTACACCTTC CASSRLGTGGLNYGYTF
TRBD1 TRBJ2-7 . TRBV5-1 TGCGCCAGCAGCTTGTTACAGGGGGCCAACGAGCAGTACTTC CASSLLQGANEQYF
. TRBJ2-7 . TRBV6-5 TGTGCCAGCAGTCAAACGGGAGACCACTACGAGCAGTACTTC CASSQTGDHYEQYF
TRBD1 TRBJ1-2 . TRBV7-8 TGTGCCAGCAGCTTACCCCGGGACAGGGGATCCTATGGCTACACCTTC CASSLPRDRGSYGYTF
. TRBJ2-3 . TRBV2 TGTGCCAGCAGTGAAATGAGAGGTCGAGGGCCAGATACGCAGTATTTT CASSEMRGRGPDTQYF
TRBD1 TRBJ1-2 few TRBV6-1 TGTGCCAGCAGTGACCGACAGGGGGCCTCCTATGGCTACACCTTC CASSDRQGASYGYTF
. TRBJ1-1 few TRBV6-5 TGTGCCAGCGCTTTAGGACCCGGGAGGGGTACTGAAGCTTTCTTT CASALGPGRGTEAFF
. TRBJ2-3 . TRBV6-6 TGTGCCAGCAGTTACTCCCTACAGGGCACAGATACGCAGTATTTT CASSYSLQGTDTQYF
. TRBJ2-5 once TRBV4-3 TGCGCCAGCAGCCAAGTTTCTGGCAGGGCGTGGGAGACCCAGTACTTC CASSQVSGRAWETQYF
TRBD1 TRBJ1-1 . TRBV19 TGTGCCAGTAACATATTGGGGGACAGGGTAAACACTGAAGCTTTCTTT CASNILGDRVNTEAFF
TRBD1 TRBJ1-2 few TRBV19 TGTGCCAGTAGTACGGGACAGGGCGGGCGGTATGGCTACACCTTC CASSTGQGGRYGYTF
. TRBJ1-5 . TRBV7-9 TGTGCCAGCAGTCCCGGGGTCGGGGGTTCCAATCAGCCCCAGCATTTT CASSPGVGGSNQPQHF
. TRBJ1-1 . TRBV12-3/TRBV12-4 TGTGCCAGCATCCGGGTCTACACTGAAGCTTTCTTT CASIRVYTEAFF
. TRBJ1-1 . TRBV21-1 TGTGCCAGCAGCAAAGTGAGGACAGGGGGACGGCTAATGATGAACACTGAAGCTTTCTTT CASSKVRTGGRLMMNTEAFF
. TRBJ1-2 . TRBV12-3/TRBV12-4 TGTGCCAGCAGTTTTCAGGTAGCGGGCGGCTACACCTTC CASSFQVAGGYTF
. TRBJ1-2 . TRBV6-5 TGTGCCAGCAGGTCTCAGGGGTCTAACTATGGCTACACCTTC CASRSQGSNYGYTF
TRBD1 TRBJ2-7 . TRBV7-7 TGTGCCAGCAGCTCTAATACTACCGGGACAGGGGGCCGGCCCCACTACGAGCAGTACTTC CASSSNTTGTGGRPHYEQYF
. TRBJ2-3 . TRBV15 TGTGCCACCAGCAGAGATCCCACCGGGTTTCGGGGCACAGATACGCAGTATTTT CATSRDPTGFRGTDTQYF
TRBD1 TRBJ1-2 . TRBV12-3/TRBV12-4 TGTGCCAGCAGGCAGGGGGCTGGCGGCTACACCTTC CASRQGAGGYTF
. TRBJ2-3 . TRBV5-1 TGCGCCAGCAGTTGGCAACATCCCACAGATACGCAGTATTTT CASSWQHPTDTQYF
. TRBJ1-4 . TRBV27 TGTGCCGGCAGTTTGTTTCACACAGGGAGAGCTAATGAAAAACTGTTTTTT CAGSLFHTGRANEKLFF
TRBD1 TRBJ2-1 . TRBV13 TGTGCCAGCAGGGAAACGACAGGGGTGACCTACAATGAGCAGTTCTTC CASRETTGVTYNEQFF
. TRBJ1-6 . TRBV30 . CACASSYNSPLHF
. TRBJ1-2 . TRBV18 TGTGCCAGCTCACCCGGAGTGTGGGTTGCCGGGCGGGATCCTAACTATGGCTACACCTTC CASSPGVWVAGRDPNYGYTF
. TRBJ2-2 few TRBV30 TGTGCCTGGAATCCCGATCCAGGCAGGGGGGTTAAATCGAACACCGGGGAGCTGTTTTTT CAWNPDPGRGVKSNTGELFF
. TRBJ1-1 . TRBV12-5 TGTGCTAGTGGTTTGACAGGGATGAACACTGAAGCTTTCTTT CASGLTGMNTEAFF
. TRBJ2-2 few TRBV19 TGTGCCAGTCCTAACAGAGTCACCGGGGAGCTGTTTTTT CASPNRVTGELFF
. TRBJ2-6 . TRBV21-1 TGTGCCAGCAGCAAACGGATCCCTAGTCGGTCTGGGGCCAACGTCCTGACTTTC CASSKRIPSRSGANVLTF
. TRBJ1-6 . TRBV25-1 TGTGCCAGCACCCCATCGGACACCTTGAGCTCCTATAATTCACCCCTCCACTTT CASTPSDTLSSYNSPLHF
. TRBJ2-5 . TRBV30 TGTGCCTGGAATTCACAGAGTAAAGAGACCCAGTACTTC CAWNSQSKETQYF
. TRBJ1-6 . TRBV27 TGTGCCAGCAGTCAACCGGGACATACACCCCTCCACTTT CASSQPGHTPLHF
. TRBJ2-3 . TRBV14 TGTGCCAGCAGCCAAGCCCTATCCCGAAGCACAGATACGCAGTATTTT CASSQALSRSTDTQYF
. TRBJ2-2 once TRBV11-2 TGTGCCAGCAGCTTAATCCCGGGGGGCTTCTACACCGGGGAGCTGTTTTTT CASSLIPGGFYTGELFF
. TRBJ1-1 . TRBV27 TGTGCCAGCAGTTTCGGGGGCGGGGGGCTGAACACTGAAGCTTTCTTT CASSFGGGGLNTEAFF
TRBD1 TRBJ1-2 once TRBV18 TGTGCCAGCTCACCTCCCGGGACAGGGGTGAGGAATGGCTACACCTTC CASSPPGTGVRNGYTF
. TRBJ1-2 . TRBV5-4 TGTGCCAGCAGCTTGGAGACAGGCGACTATGGCTACACCTTC CASSLETGDYGYTF
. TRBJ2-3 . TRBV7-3 TGTGCCAGCAGCTCCCTGGGCAGGGAAATAGATACGCAGTATTTT CASSSLGREIDTQYF
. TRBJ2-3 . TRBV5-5 TGTGCCAGCAGCTACAGATCTAGCACAGATACGCAGTATTTT CASSYRSSTDTQYF
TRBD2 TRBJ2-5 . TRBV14 TGTGCCAGCAGCCGGAGGCTAGCGGGGGAAGAGACCCAGTACTTC CASSRRLAGEETQYF
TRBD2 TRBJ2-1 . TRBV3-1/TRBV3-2 TGTGCCAGCAGCCTCGGGACTAGCGATGAGCAGTTCTTC CASSLGTSDEQFF
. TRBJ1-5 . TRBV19 TGTGCCAGTAGTATAGATCTAGCCCAAGGACAGCCCCAGCATTTT CASSIDLAQGQPQHF
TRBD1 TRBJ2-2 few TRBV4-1 TGCGCCAGCAGCCAAGATCGAAAGGGGGCGGCCGGGGAGCTGTTTTTT CASSQDRKGAAGELFF